This passage covers 23 T cell receptor beta chains from one sample sequenced in a study of cytomegalovirus exposure and HLA in healthy donors. Primers for the PCR totalled 60 Vbeta and 13 Jbeta. Sequenced by immunoSEQ multiplex PCR; TCRdb stores in-frame clones only, minus some. The sample carries some 120,000 clones, 76% recorded once. The sequenced sample was PBMCs. The receptor source for this set is a middle-aged woman in good health and CMV-seropositive.

J is TRBJ1-2 and V is TRBV25-1, with TRBD1 as a possible D gene (5 bases). The length of the CDR3 is 12 residues. Germline V gene lookup returns CDR1 MGHDK and CDR2 SYGVNS. The germline V and J ends were trimmed by 4 bases and 3 bases, with 6 bases remaining between them. The CDR3 sequence: CASSVQDYGYTF. CDR3 in DNA: TGTGCCAGCAGTGTACAGGACTATGGCTACACCTTC.

The V and J genes are TRBV9 and TRBJ2-3; D possibly corresponds to TRBD2 (6 bases). Per germline, CDR1 SGDLS and CDR2 YYNGEE. V lost 0 bases and J 5 bases, leaving 13 bases between the germline ends. The CDR3 sequence is 15 residues long. CDR3 coding DNA: TGTGCCAGCAGCGTAGCGGGGGACCGCGTAGATACGCAGTATTTT. Amino acid sequence: CASSVAGDRVDTQYF. The full variable domain, its missing parts supplied by reference TRBV9 and TRBJ2-3, is DSGVTQTPKHLITATGQRVTLRCSPRSGDLSVYWYQQSLDQGLQFLIQYYNGEERAKGNILERFSAQQFPDLHSELNLSSLELGDSALYFCASSVAGDRVDTQYFGPGTRLTVL.

This clone was observed once. The chain uses TRBV6-5 and TRBJ1-1, with unresolved D. The CDR3 is made up of 16 amino acids. Germline CDR1 is MNHEY and CDR2 is SVGAGI. The ends were cut back, 2 bases at V and 1 base at J, with 14 bases in the middle. The CDR3 region is CASSYNVVARNTEAFF. For the CDR3, the DNA is TGTGCCAGCAGTTACAACGTTGTAGCGAGGAACACTGAAGCTTTCTTT.

This clone was observed many times. This rearrangement joins TRBV6-1 to TRBJ2-6; 8 positions agree with TRBD1. The CDR3 loop spans 14 amino acids. The V gene's germline CDR1 is MNHNS and CDR2 SASEGT. V lost 10 bases, J lost 3 bases, and 5 bases stayed unmatched. CDR3 nucleotides: TGTGCCATAGACAGGGGAGGTGGGGCCAACGTCCTGACTTTC. Its protein product is CAIDRGGGANVLTF.

The J gene is TRBJ1-1, the V gene TRBV7-2, with 7 bases that match TRBD1. The CDR3 is 11 residues long. The germline gives CDR1 SGHTA, CDR2 FQGNSA. With 5 bases clipped from V and 10 bases from J, the junction kept 4 bases outside the gene matches. In DNA form, the CDR3 reads TGTGCCAGCAGCCCACAGGGGAGAGCTTTCTTT. Amino acid sequence: CASSPQGRAFF.

The chain recombines TRBV5-4 with TRBJ2-5, with D maybe TRBD1 (6 bases). The CDR3 runs to 14 residues. Germline V gene sequence: CDR1 SGHNT, CDR2 YYREEE (reference sequence). V lost 2 bases, J lost 2 bases, and 10 bases lay in between. The CDR3 is CASSFTGSQETQYF. DNA for the CDR3: TGTGCCAGCAGCTTTACAGGGAGTCAAGAGACCCAGTACTTC.

V usage is TRBV10-3 and J usage is TRBJ2-5; TRBD1 aligns across 7 bases. Germline loops: CDR1 ENHRY, CDR2 SYGVKD. J was trimmed by 4 bases and V by 3 bases; bases with no gene match: 5. This CDR3 has 14 amino acids. CDR3 sequence: CAISDRQGGETQYF. The CDR3, as DNA: TGTGCCATCAGTGATCGACAGGGTGGAGAGACCCAGTACTTC.

This chain joins TRBV5-4 and TRBJ2-7, with 8 bases lining up with TRBD1. Germline-derived CDR1 and CDR2 are SGHNT and YYREEE (reference sequence). This CDR3 has 12 amino acids. Unmatched junction bases numbered 3, after V lost 4 bases and J lost 6 bases. CDR3 sequence reads: CASSVGQVEQYF. For the CDR3, the DNA is TGTGCCAGCAGCGTGGGACAGGTCGAGCAGTACTTC.

The CDR3: CASSQFKTGSTNEKLFF. In DNA form, the CDR3 reads TGTGCCAGCAGCCAATTTAAGACGGGTTCGACTAATGAAAAACTGTTTTTT. J is TRBJ1-4 and V is TRBV4-2; D gene ambiguous. The V and J ends lost 2 bases and 2 bases respectively, with 15 bases between them. Germline CDR1 and CDR2: LGHNA and YNFKEQ. The CDR3 spans 17 residues.

This chain joins TRBV2 and TRBJ2-3; the match to TRBD1 covers 8 bases. The CDR3 spans 15 residues. The germline CDR1 and CDR2 sequences are SNHLY and FYNNEI. The junction had 7 bases not matched to a gene; V was cut back by 6 bases and J by 2 bases. This CDR3 reads CASRRQGIYTDTQYF. The CDR3 nucleotides read TGTGCCAGCAGAAGACAGGGGATTTACACAGATACGCAGTATTTT.

The chain uses TRBV7-9 and TRBJ2-2; no definite D call. Germline V lookup: CDR1 SEHNR, CDR2 FQNEAQ (reference sequence). The CDR3 has 15 amino acids. With 2 bases removed from V and 3 bases from J, the gap between germline ends came to 10 bases. The CDR3 sequence: CASSLIDADTGELFF. The CDR3 nucleotides read TGTGCCAGCAGCTTAATAGACGCGGACACCGGGGAGCTGTTTTTT.

V usage is TRBV29-1 and J usage is TRBJ2-7; 9 bases map to TRBD2. This CDR3 contains 12 residues. V shed 7 bases, J shed 4 bases, and the junction held 5 bases outside the gene matches. Germline V gives CDR1 SQVTM, CDR2 ANQGSEA. The CDR3 sequence is CSALRGGYEQYF. The CDR3 DNA sequence: TGCAGCGCTTTGCGGGGGGGGTACGAGCAGTACTTC.

The chain carries TRBV6-1 and TRBJ2-1, with 7 bases aligning to TRBD2. V shed 6 bases, J shed 2 bases, and the junction held 7 bases outside the gene matches. The CDR3 runs 15 residues. CDR1 and CDR2 (germline): MNHNS, SASEGT. The CDR3 nucleotides read TGTGCCAGCAGCGGGACTACGAACGCCTACAATGAGCAGTTCTTC. It encodes CASSGTTNAYNEQFF.

The CDR3 coding sequence is TGTGCCTGGATCCCGGAGCGGACTGAAGCTTTCTTT. It encodes CAWIPERTEAFF. V usage is TRBV30 and J usage is TRBJ1-1; D call uncertain. Per the germline V gene, CDR1 is GTSNPN and CDR2 is SVGIG (reference sequence). Trimming removed 4 bases from V and 5 bases from J, with 11 bases in between. The CDR3 is 12 amino acids. Drawing the rest from reference TRBV30 and TRBJ1-1, the complete variable domain is SQTIHQWPATLVQPVGSPLSLECTVEGTSNPNLYWYRQAAGRGLQLLFYSVGIGQISSEVPQNLSASRPQDRQFILSSKKLLLSDSGFYLCAWIPERTEAFFGQGTRLTVV.

The chain uses TRBV29-1 and TRBJ1-3; the match to TRBD1 covers 11 bases. Trimming took 7 bases from V and 0 from J; bases not matched to a gene: 5. CDR3 length: 15 amino acids. Germline CDR1 SQVTM, CDR2 ANQGSEA. The CDR3 protein is CSATGTGGSGNTIYF. The CDR3 DNA follows: TGCAGCGCCACCGGGACAGGGGGCTCTGGAAACACCATATATTTT. The variable domain in full, completed from reference TRBV29-1 and TRBJ1-3, reads SAVISQKPSRDICQRGTSLTIQCQVDSQVTMMFWYRQQPGQSLTLIATANQGSEATYESGFVIDKFPISRPNLTFSTLTVSNMSPEDSSIYLCSATGTGGSGNTIYFGEGSWLTVV.

The chain recombines TRBV10-3 with TRBJ2-3; TRBD2 matches 7 bases. With V trimmed by 6 bases and J by 2 bases, 8 bases remained unmatched. The CDR3 is made up of 15 amino acids. The germline V gene has CDR1 ENHRY and CDR2 SYGVKD. CDR3 protein: CAIRRQRGPTDTQYF. The CDR3 coding sequence is TGTGCCATCAGGAGACAGCGGGGACCCACAGATACGCAGTATTTT.

This chain connects TRBV18 to TRBJ1-1; a possible D gene is TRBD1 (6 bases). The CDR3 totals 15 residues. Trimming removed 2 bases from V and 4 bases from J, with 14 bases in between. Germline V gene sequence: CDR1 KGHSH, CDR2 LQKENI. The CDR3 DNA reads TGTGCCAGCTCACCAGGGGGCCGAGGGAGCACTGAAGCTTTCTTT. Its protein is CASSPGGRGSTEAFF.

This chain links TRBV29-1 with TRBJ2-3, with unresolved D. Germline lookup yields CDR1 SQVTM and CDR2 ANQGSEA. V was cut by 8 bases and J by 0 bases, with 6 bases left in between. The CDR3 is 11 amino acids. The CDR3 DNA is TGCAGCCAGAGGAGCACAGATACGCAGTATTTT. As protein: CSQRSTDTQYF.

This clone was seen only once. The rearrangement joins TRBV5-1 to TRBJ2-3; D gene uncertain. CDR3 length: 14 amino acids. CDR1 is SGHRS, CDR2 YFSETQ, per germline. Trimming pared 0 bases from V and 2 bases from J, leaving 7 bases between. This chain's CDR3 is CASSLDSPTDTQYF. DNA of the CDR3: TGCGCCAGCAGCTTGGACAGCCCCACAGATACGCAGTATTTT.

V and J are TRBV6-5 and TRBJ1-2; D is unclear. The V gene's germline CDR1 is MNHEY and CDR2 SVGAGI. Trimming cost V 0 bases and J 6 bases, with 17 bases left between them. The CDR3 consists of 16 residues. This chain's CDR3 is CASSYSIYPIPNGYTF. The CDR3, as DNA: TGTGCCAGCAGTTACTCGATCTACCCTATTCCTAATGGCTACACCTTC.

This chain connects TRBV4-2 to TRBJ2-1; 7 bases map to TRBD2. The CDR3 consists of 15 residues. CDR1 is LGHNA, CDR2 YNFKEQ, per germline. The V and J ends lost 4 bases and 4 bases, in that order; junction bases with no gene match: 7. CDR3 sequence: CASSPSGDFYNEQFF. CDR3 nucleotide sequence: TGTGCCAGCAGCCCGAGCGGGGACTTTTACAATGAGCAGTTCTTC.

In this sample, this clone turned up a few times. V gene TRBV5-4 combines with J gene TRBJ1-5; D not resolved. V gave up 5 bases and J gave up 0 bases, with 6 bases separating them. CDR1 is SGHNT and CDR2 is YYREEE in the germline V gene (reference sequence). There are 13 residues in the CDR3. The CDR3 sequence is CASSQDSNQPQHF. In DNA, the CDR3 is TGTGCCAGCAGTCAGGATAGCAATCAGCCCCAGCATTTT.

This chain links TRBV7-9 with TRBJ1-2; the D gene is possibly TRBD1 (5 bases). V gave up 4 bases and J gave up 2 bases, with 23 bases separating them. Germline V gives CDR1 SEHNR, CDR2 FQNEAQ (reference sequence). This CDR3 region has 18 residues. The CDR3 DNA follows: TGTGCCAGCAGCTCACGGGGCCAGGGTGGAGGGGAAAACTATGGCTACACCTTC. It is translated as CASSSRGQGGGENYGYTF.